This TCR beta chain appears in the sequencing data of a study of cytomegalovirus exposure and HLA in healthy donors. Profiling relied on immunoSEQ multiplex PCR, and the TCRdb table lists in-frame clones only, not all of them. The sample records around 70,000 clones, 94% being singletons. The CDR3 totals 15 residues. Germline-derived CDR1 and CDR2 are KGHSH and LQKENI. The germline V and J ends were trimmed by 1 base and 1 base, with 8 bases remaining between them. Sequenced material: PBMCs. The J gene is TRBJ1-3, the V gene TRBV18; no clear D. The TCR sequence derives from a woman aged 18-29 years in good health and CMV-seronegative. The DNA for the CDR3 is TGTGCCAGCTCACCACGGAGGGCGTCTGGAAACACCATATATTTT. Amino acid sequence: CASSPRRASGNTIYF.